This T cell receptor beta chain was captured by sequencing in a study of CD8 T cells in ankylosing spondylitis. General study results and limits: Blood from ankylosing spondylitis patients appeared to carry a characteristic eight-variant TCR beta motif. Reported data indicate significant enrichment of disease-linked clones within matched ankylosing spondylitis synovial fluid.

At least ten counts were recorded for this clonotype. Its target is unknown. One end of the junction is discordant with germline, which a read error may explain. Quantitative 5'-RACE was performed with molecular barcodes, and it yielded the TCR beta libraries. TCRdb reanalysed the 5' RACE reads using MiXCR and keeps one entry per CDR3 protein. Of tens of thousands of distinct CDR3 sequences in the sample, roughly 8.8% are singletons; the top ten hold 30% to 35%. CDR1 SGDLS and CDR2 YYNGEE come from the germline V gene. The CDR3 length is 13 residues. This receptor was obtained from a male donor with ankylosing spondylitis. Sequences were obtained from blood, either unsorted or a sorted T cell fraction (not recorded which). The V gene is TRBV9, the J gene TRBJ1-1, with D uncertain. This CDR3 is CASTFTRNTEAFF. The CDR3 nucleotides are TGTGCAAGCACGTTTACCCGGAACACTGAAGCTTTCTTT.